The 26 T cell receptor beta chains given below trace back to one sample, sequenced in a study of shared clonotypes between healthy human individuals. Naive-designated CD8 cells lacked CD45RO, were positively enriched for CCR7, and omitted terminally differentiated effector memory CD45RA+ cells. Profiling relied on immunoSEQ multiplex PCR, and the TCRdb table lists in-frame clones only, not all of them. The sample shows a few hundred thousand clones, around 95% of them seen only once. Sequenced: naive CD8+ T cells sorted from blood. These receptor sequences come from a woman aged 30 to 39 in good health.

The chain links TRBV6-5 to TRBJ2-2; tentative D call: TRBD2 (5 bases). The germline V gene has CDR1 MNHEY and CDR2 SVGAGI. The CDR3 spans 16 residues. The V end lost 0 bases, the J end lost 2 bases, and 10 bases lay between the germline ends. The CDR3 reads CASSYSSRVNTGELFF. The CDR3 DNA reads as TGTGCCAGCAGTTACTCATCGCGGGTTAACACCGGGGAGCTGTTTTTT.

This chain joins TRBV11-2 and TRBJ1-1; TRBD1 is a possible D gene (5 bases). The germline gives CDR1 SGHAT, CDR2 FQNNGV. The germline V and J ends were trimmed by 6 bases and 6 bases, with 14 bases remaining between them. The CDR3 is made up of 13 amino acids. CDR3 sequence (DNA): TGTGCCAGCAGTTCCCAACTGGGGGCTGAAGCTTTCTTT. Its protein product is CASSSQLGAEAFF.

This clone was detected only once. The J gene is TRBJ2-7, the V gene TRBV2, with D perhaps matching TRBD1 (6 bases). The V end was cut by 4 bases, the J end by 3 bases, with 10 bases between. Germline V CDR1 and CDR2: SNHLY, FYNNEI. CDR3 length: 13 amino acids. The CDR3 coding sequence is TGTGCCAGCAGTGGGTTGGACAGCTACGAGCAGTACTTC. Translated, it gives CASSGLDSYEQYF.

In DNA, the CDR3 is TGTGCCACCAGCATATGGACTAACACAGATACGCAGTATTTT. This gives the protein CATSIWTNTDTQYF. The genes are TRBV15 and TRBJ2-3, with D possibly being TRBD2 (6 bases). The CDR3 has 14 residues. V gave up 4 bases and J gave up 2 bases, with 10 bases separating them. Germline V gene lookup returns CDR1 LNHNV and CDR2 YYDKDF (reference sequence).

This chain joins TRBV11-2 and TRBJ1-2; a weak D match, TRBD1 (5 bases). The CDR3 loop spans 14 amino acids. Germline V gene lookup returns CDR1 SGHAT and CDR2 FQNNGV. V lost 1 base to trimming and J lost 3 bases, with 9 bases between them. Here the CDR3 DNA reads TGTGCCAGCAGCTTAGTTCCGGGGGACTATGGCTACACCTTC. Amino acids: CASSLVPGDYGYTF.

J is TRBJ2-7 and V is TRBV30, with TRBD2 identical over 10 bases. CDR1 is GTSNPN and CDR2 is SVGIG in the germline V gene (reference sequence). With 5 bases clipped from V and 5 bases from J, the junction kept 12 bases outside the gene matches. The CDR3 runs 15 residues. CDR3 nucleotide sequence: TGTGCCTGGCAGTGGGGGCTAGCGGGAGTCCACGAGCAGTACTTC. Its protein product is CAWQWGLAGVHEQYF.

The chain has TRBV19 and TRBJ2-7; 10 bases agree with TRBD1. CDR3 length equals 14 residues. Germline CDR1 reads LNHDA; CDR2 reads SQIVND (reference sequence). J lost 3 bases, V lost 5 bases, and 4 bases had no gene match. DNA for the CDR3: TGTGCCAGTAGTCTGGGACAGGGGAACTACGAGCAGTACTTC. This encodes CASSLGQGNYEQYF.

This clone has a single count. The chain employs TRBV27 and TRBJ2-7; D not certain. Trimming left V 5 bases short and J 0 bases short, with 8 bases between. The V gene's germline CDR1 is MNHEY and CDR2 SMNVEV (reference sequence). This CDR3 has 13 amino acids. CDR3 bases: TGTGCCAGCAGTCCCCGCATCTCCTACGAGCAGTACTTC. This codes for CASSPRISYEQYF.

This clone was seen once. The rearrangement uses TRBV5-4 and TRBJ1-3; TRBD1 agrees at 7 bases. The germline CDR1 and CDR2 sequences are SGHNT and YYREEE (reference sequence). The CDR3 is 14 amino acids. The V and J ends lost 4 bases and 2 bases, in that order; junction bases with no gene match: 3. The chain's CDR3 is CASSLGTAGNTIYF. In DNA form, the CDR3 reads TGTGCCAGCAGCCTAGGGACAGCTGGAAACACCATATATTTT.

The V gene is TRBV28, the J gene TRBJ1-5; perhaps TRBD1 as D (6 bases). Germline V gene lookup returns CDR1 MDHEN and CDR2 SYDVKM. CDR3 length: 16 residues. Between the trimmed V and J ends, which lost 1 base and 6 bases, there was a span of 16 bases. Here the CDR3 reads CASSLYAGDAAQPQHF. The DNA for the CDR3 is TGTGCCAGCAGTTTATATGCAGGGGATGCGGCTCAGCCCCAGCATTTT.

The J gene is TRBJ2-1, the V gene TRBV2, with 8 nucleotides matching TRBD1. Trimming cost V 4 bases and J 3 bases; bases outside gene matches: 5. Per the germline V gene, CDR1 is SNHLY and CDR2 is FYNNEI. The CDR3 extends over 15 amino acids. The CDR3: CASSVPGQDYNEQFF. CDR3 nucleotides: TGTGCCAGCAGTGTCCCGGGACAGGACTACAATGAGCAGTTCTTC.

Regarding this clone: Distinct nucleotide sequences in the sample also encode this CDR3. The chain has TRBV28 and TRBJ1-1, with D unclear. The V gene lost 1 base and the J gene lost 1 base, with 1 base spanning the gap. CDR3 size: 12 residues. Germline V gene lookup returns CDR1 MDHEN and CDR2 SYDVKM. The CDR3 DNA sequence: TGTGCCAGCAGTTTATCGAACACTGAAGCTTTCTTT. Translating gives CASSLSNTEAFF.

The CDR3 sequence: CASSLMPNTGELFF. The CDR3 nucleotides read TGTGCCAGCAGCTTAATGCCGAACACCGGGGAGCTGTTTTTT. The gene calls are TRBV11-2 and TRBJ2-2, with D hard to call. The germline V and J ends were trimmed by 2 bases and 0 bases, with 4 bases remaining between them. Germline assignment: CDR1 SGHAT and CDR2 FQNNGV. The CDR3 has 14 amino acids.

This chain links TRBV27 with TRBJ2-6; D gene uncertain. CDR3 length equals 15 residues. The V gene's germline CDR1 is MNHEY and CDR2 SMNVEV (reference sequence). V was clipped by 6 bases and J by 4 bases, with 13 bases between them. The CDR3: CASRLQGFGANVLTF. The CDR3, as DNA: TGTGCCAGCAGGCTTCAAGGATTCGGGGCCAACGTCCTGACTTTC.

The genes are TRBV28 and TRBJ2-1; 7 bases are a match to TRBD2. The CDR3 is 15 amino acids. V was clipped by 3 bases and J by 2 bases; unmatched bases: 4. Germline CDR1 and CDR2: MDHEN and SYDVKM. The CDR3 region is CASSFIAGTYNEQFF. CDR3 DNA: TGTGCCAGCAGTTTTATAGCGGGCACCTACAATGAGCAGTTCTTC. The whole variable domain, filled in from reference TRBV28 and TRBJ2-1, reads DVKVTQSSRYLVKRTGEKVFLECVQDMDHENMFWYRQDPGLGLRLIYFSYDVKMKEKGDIPEGYSVSREKKERFSLILESASTNQTSMYLCASSFIAGTYNEQFFGPGTRLTVL.

The chain uses TRBV19 and TRBJ2-1; 7 bases agree with TRBD2. From germline, CDR1 is LNHDA and CDR2 SQIVND (reference sequence). The CDR3 is 17 residues long. The J segment lost 0 bases and the V segment lost 4 bases, leaving 9 bases of the junction unmatched. The CDR3 nucleotides are TGTGCCAGTAGTAACCCCACTAGCGCCAGCTCCTACAATGAGCAGTTCTTC. This gives the protein CASSNPTSASSYNEQFF. The full variable domain, with the rest looked up from reference TRBV19 and TRBJ2-1, is DGGITQSPKYLFRKEGQNVTLSCEQNLNHDAMYWYRQDPGQGLRLIYYSQIVNDFQKGDIAEGYSVSREKKESFPLTVTSAQKNPTAFYLCASSNPTSASSYNEQFFGPGTRLTVL.

CDR3 DNA: TGTGCCAGCAGTTACTCGACTTCTGGGATAGAGACCCAGTACTTC. Translated, it gives CASSYSTSGIETQYF. The gene calls are TRBV6-5 and TRBJ2-5; the D is unclear. V was shortened by 0 bases and J by 4 bases, with 12 bases between the two germline ends. Germline V gene data show CDR1 as MNHEY and CDR2 as SVGAGI. The CDR3 consists of 15 residues.

The rearrangement joins TRBV20-1 to TRBJ1-1; D perhaps matches TRBD1 (6 bases). The CDR3 extends over 10 amino acids. V was clipped by 6 bases and J by 8 bases, with 10 bases between them. Per germline, CDR1 DFQATT and CDR2 SNEGSKA (reference sequence). The CDR3 DNA sequence: TGCAGTGCCACCGGGACAGAAGCTTTCTTT. Its protein product is CSATGTEAFF.

Notes on this clone: The identical CDR3 is also encoded by other nucleotide sequences in the sample. This chain uses TRBV27 with TRBJ2-7; the D gene is possibly TRBD1 (6 bases). CDR3 size: 14 residues. V lost 0 bases, J lost 3 bases, and 9 bases lay in between. CDR1 and CDR2 (germline): MNHEY, SMNVEV (reference sequence). The chain's CDR3 is CASSLSGRGYEQYF. In nucleotides, the CDR3 is TGTGCCAGCAGTTTATCCGGCAGGGGCTACGAGCAGTACTTC.

V gene TRBV30 combines with J gene TRBJ2-7, with D possibly being TRBD1 (5 bases). The CDR3 is made up of 16 amino acids. The V end was cut by 3 bases, the J end by 2 bases, with 20 bases between. CDR1 is GTSNPN and CDR2 is SVGIG in the germline V gene (reference sequence). CDR3 protein: CAWSQLRQTLTYEQYF. CDR3 bases: TGTGCCTGGAGCCAACTAAGACAGACTTTGACCTACGAGCAGTACTTC.

The chain is built from TRBV29-1 and TRBJ2-7; 7 nucleotides line up with TRBD2. The CDR3 is made up of 14 amino acids. Germline V gene sequence: CDR1 SQVTM, CDR2 ANQGSEA. The junction had 12 bases not matched to a gene; V was cut back by 4 bases and J by 6 bases. CDR3 residues: CSVGPRDYDAEQYF. CDR3 coding DNA: TGCAGCGTTGGACCTAGGGACTACGACGCCGAGCAGTACTTC.

The sample holds a few counts of this clone. Other DNA sequences in this sample translate to the same CDR3. The rearrangement joins TRBV5-6 to TRBJ1-5; the D is unclear. V was shortened by 4 bases and J by 4 bases, with 6 bases between the two germline ends. This CDR3 has 12 residues. CDR1 SGHDT and CDR2 YYEEEE come from the germline V gene. DNA for the CDR3: TGTGCCAGCAGCCTAGGGAATCAGCCCCAGCATTTT. Translated: CASSLGNQPQHF.

The J gene is TRBJ2-7, the V gene TRBV10-1, with D tentatively TRBD2 (6 bases). This CDR3 region has 14 residues. V gave up 8 bases and J gave up 2 bases, with 16 bases separating them. Germline V gene lookup returns CDR1 WNHNN and CDR2 SYGVQD (reference sequence). Written as DNA, the CDR3 is TGCGCCAGCTCCCCGGGGACTTTAACCTACGAGCAGTACTTC. Protein product: CASSPGTLTYEQYF.

This clone was observed a few times. The gene calls are TRBV30 and TRBJ1-5; no definite D call. Trimming shortened V by 1 base and J by 2 bases, and 9 bases separated the two germline ends. Germline V gene data show CDR1 as GTSNPN and CDR2 as SVGIG (reference sequence). The CDR3 totals 14 residues. The CDR3 sequence: CAWSAKLGNQPQHF. Here the CDR3 DNA reads TGTGCCTGGAGTGCGAAGTTGGGCAATCAGCCCCAGCATTTT. Full variable domain (remainder filled in from reference TRBV30 and TRBJ1-5): SQTIHQWPATLVQPVGSPLSLECTVEGTSNPNLYWYRQAAGRGLQLLFYSVGIGQISSEVPQNLSASRPQDRQFILSSKKLLLSDSGFYLCAWSAKLGNQPQHFGDGTRLSIL.

This chain uses TRBV28 with TRBJ1-5; D is uncertain. With 3 bases removed from V and 8 bases from J, the gap between germline ends came to 14 bases. The germline gives CDR1 MDHEN, CDR2 SYDVKM. This CDR3 spans 14 amino acids. The CDR3 region is CASSFSATREPQHF. The CDR3 DNA is TGTGCCAGCAGTTTCTCGGCCACCCGGGAGCCCCAGCATTTT. Using reference TRBV28 and TRBJ1-5 for the parts outside the CDR3, the full variable domain is DVKVTQSSRYLVKRTGEKVFLECVQDMDHENMFWYRQDPGLGLRLIYFSYDVKMKEKGDIPEGYSVSREKKERFSLILESASTNQTSMYLCASSFSATREPQHFGDGTRLSIL.

The chain employs TRBV10-3 and TRBJ2-5, with 10 bases that match TRBD1. The assigned J gene may be wrong: the sequence end matches TRBJ2-7 better. This CDR3 is built from 16 residues. CDR1 and CDR2 from the germline V gene are ENHRY and SYGVKD. The CDR3 DNA is TGTGCCATCAGTGACCCCGGGACAGGGGCCTCCTACGAGCAGTACTTC. Translating gives CAISDPGTGASYEQYF.